The 15 T cell receptor beta chains given below trace back to one sample, sequenced in a study of PD-L1 blockade in urothelial cancer. Documented time point: peripheral blood 6 weeks after treatment start. TCRdb keeps only in-frame clones here, not all; method: immunoSEQ multiplex PCR. The sample includes around 93,000 clones, less than 90% of them seen just once. The source material was PBMCs, sampled around atezolizumab (anti-PD-L1) treatment. The receptor set was obtained from a man in his 70s with urothelial cancer.

The CDR3 DNA reads TGTGCCAGCAGTCCGGGACAAATATTTTCCTACGAGCAGTACTTC. This encodes CASSPGQIFSYEQYF. The chain joins TRBV5-5 to TRBJ2-7, with D possibly being TRBD1 (6 bases). The CDR3 loop spans 15 amino acids. Germline V gives CDR1 SGHKS, CDR2 YYEKEE (reference sequence). The V end lost 5 bases, the J end lost 1 base, and 16 bases lay between the germline ends.

This chain uses TRBV28 with TRBJ1-1, with D perhaps TRBD1 (6 bases). V was trimmed by 3 bases and J by 1 base, leaving 12 bases between them. The CDR3 sequence is 15 residues long. CDR1 MDHEN and CDR2 SYDVKM come from the germline V gene. The CDR3, as DNA: TGTGCCAGCAGTTTGTCGGGGGGACAGAACACTGAAGCTTTCTTT. Translating it yields CASSLSGGQNTEAFF.

Only a few counts were recorded for this clone. This chain links TRBV2 with TRBJ2-7; TRBD2 aligns across 8 bases. Germline trimming cut 7 bases from V and 5 bases from J; bases unmatched to any gene: 10. This CDR3 is built from 14 residues. Germline V CDR1 and CDR2: SNHLY, FYNNEI. The CDR3 sequence is CASKTGTRVHEQYF. CDR3 coding DNA: TGTGCCAGCAAAACCGGGACTAGAGTTCACGAGCAGTACTTC.

V is TRBV6-6 and J is TRBJ2-1; TRBD1 agrees at 7 bases. Trimming removed 6 bases from V and 0 bases from J; junction bases left unmatched: 5. Germline CDR1 reads MNHNY; CDR2 reads SVGAGI (reference sequence). The CDR3 covers 15 residues. For the CDR3, the DNA is TGTGCCAGCAGCCGTACAGGGGTCTCCTACAATGAGCAGTTCTTC. This encodes CASSRTGVSYNEQFF.

The rearrangement links TRBV6-5 to TRBJ2-7, with 10 bases lining up with TRBD2. This CDR3 is 15 amino acids long. The germline V gene encodes CDR1 MNHEY and CDR2 SVGAGI. V lost 6 bases to trimming and J lost 2 bases; unmatched junction nucleotides: 7. Written as DNA, the CDR3 is TGTGCCAGCAGCGTCTCTAGCGGGAGACCCTACGAGCAGTACTTC. Its protein product is CASSVSSGRPYEQYF.

The chain employs TRBV28 and TRBJ1-1, with a weak D call TRBD1 (5 bases). CDR1 and CDR2 from the germline V gene are MDHEN and SYDVKM. The CDR3 runs 11 residues. V gave up 7 bases and J gave up 4 bases, with 7 bases separating them. The CDR3 reads CASIRGTEAFF. DNA of the CDR3: TGTGCCAGCATAAGGGGCACTGAAGCTTTCTTT.

CDR3 bases: TGTGCCAACCTGATGGGAGGGCAGGCCTATGGCTACACCTTC. This codes for CANLMGGQAYGYTF. The chain is built from TRBV11-2 and TRBJ1-2; D unresolved. The CDR3 contains 14 residues. Germline V lookup: CDR1 SGHAT, CDR2 FQNNGV. Trimming cost V 10 bases and J 4 bases, with 19 bases left between them.

This chain connects TRBV4-3 to TRBJ2-7; 8 bases map to TRBD1. The CDR3 extends over 15 amino acids. Trimming at V came to 2 bases and at J to 7 bases, leaving 10 bases not matched to a gene. CDR1 and CDR2 from the germline V gene are LGHNA and YSLEER. The CDR3 DNA reads TGCGCCAGCAGCCAATCCCGGACAGGGACGGGGGAGCAGTACTTC. Its translation: CASSQSRTGTGEQYF.

The chain combines TRBV7-9 with TRBJ1-6, with D perhaps TRBD1 (5 bases). This CDR3 is built from 14 residues. Trimming cost V 3 bases and J 10 bases, with 13 bases left between them. Looked up from germline, CDR1 is SEHNR and CDR2 is FQNEAQ (reference sequence). The CDR3 reads CASSLDTSPSPLHF. CDR3 bases: TGTGCCAGCAGCTTGGACACCTCCCCGTCACCCCTCCACTTT.

This clone occurred many times. The chain joins TRBV13 to TRBJ2-3; D remains unclear. Trimming pared 5 bases from V and 0 bases from J, leaving 6 bases between. The V gene's germline CDR1 is PRHDT and CDR2 FYEKMQ (reference sequence). The CDR3 has 13 amino acids. CDR3 DNA sequence: TGTGCCAGCAGCGTGACTAGCACAGATACGCAGTATTTT. Translating it yields CASSVTSTDTQYF.

This clone was found once. The chain joins TRBV18 to TRBJ2-5; TRBD2 is a possible D gene (5 bases). CDR1 KGHSH and CDR2 LQKENI come from the germline V gene. Trimming took off 6 bases at V and 0 bases at J, with 14 bases between the two ends. The CDR3 length is 15 residues. The chain's CDR3 is CASSRAERDQETQYF. The CDR3 DNA reads TGTGCCAGCTCTCGGGCCGAGAGGGACCAAGAGACCCAGTACTTC.

This chain uses TRBV19 with TRBJ2-7; 12 positions agree with TRBD2. Germline CDR1 LNHDA, CDR2 SQIVND (reference sequence). CDR3 length: 18 residues. V shed 4 bases and J 1 base; nucleotides not matched to a gene: 11. CDR3 protein: CASSRSLTSGSESYEQYF. The DNA for the CDR3 is TGTGCCAGTAGTAGGTCCCTGACTAGCGGGAGCGAGTCCTACGAGCAGTACTTC.

The rearrangement uses TRBV19 and TRBJ2-1; D is unresolved. Germline-derived CDR1 and CDR2 are LNHDA and SQIVND (reference sequence). This CDR3 is built from 15 residues. Trimming removed 3 bases at V and 1 base at J, with 10 bases between. The CDR3 sequence is CASSIWATSYNEQFF. CDR3 bases: TGTGCCAGTAGTATTTGGGCTACATCCTACAATGAGCAGTTCTTC.

This chain uses TRBV7-9 with TRBJ2-5; TRBD2 aligns across 7 bases. The germline V gene encodes CDR1 SEHNR and CDR2 FQNEAQ (reference sequence). The V and J ends lost 4 bases and 5 bases, in that order; junction bases with no gene match: 13. The CDR3 totals 16 residues. The CDR3 here is CASSWAPRAGGETQYF. CDR3 coding DNA: TGTGCCAGCAGCTGGGCACCAAGAGCCGGGGGGGAGACCCAGTACTTC.

The chain joins TRBV7-9 to TRBJ1-4, with a tentative D call TRBD1 (5 bases). Looked up from germline, CDR1 is SEHNR and CDR2 is FQNEAQ (reference sequence). The CDR3 contains 14 residues. Trimming stripped 5 bases from V and 3 bases from J, with 10 bases between. The CDR3, as DNA: TGTGCCAGCAGCGCAGGGCCCTCTAATGAAAAACTGTTTTTT. Residues: CASSAGPSNEKLFF.